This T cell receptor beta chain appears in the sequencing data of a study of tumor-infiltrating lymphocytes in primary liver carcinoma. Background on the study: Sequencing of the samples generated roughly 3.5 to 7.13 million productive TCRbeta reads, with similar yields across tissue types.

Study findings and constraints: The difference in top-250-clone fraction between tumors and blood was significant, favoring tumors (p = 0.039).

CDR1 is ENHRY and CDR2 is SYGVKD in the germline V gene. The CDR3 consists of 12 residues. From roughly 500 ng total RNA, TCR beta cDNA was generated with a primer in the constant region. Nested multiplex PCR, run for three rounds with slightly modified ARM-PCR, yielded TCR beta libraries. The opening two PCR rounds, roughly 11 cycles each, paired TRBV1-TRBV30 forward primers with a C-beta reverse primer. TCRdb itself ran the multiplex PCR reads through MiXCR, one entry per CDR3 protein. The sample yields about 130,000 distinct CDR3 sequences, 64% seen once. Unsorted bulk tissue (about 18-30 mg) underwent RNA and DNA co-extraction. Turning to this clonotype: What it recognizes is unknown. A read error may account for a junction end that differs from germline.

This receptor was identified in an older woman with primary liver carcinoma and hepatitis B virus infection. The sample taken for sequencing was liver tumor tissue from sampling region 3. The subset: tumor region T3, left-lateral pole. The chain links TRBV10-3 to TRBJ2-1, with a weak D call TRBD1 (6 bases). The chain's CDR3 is CATSGGTNEQFF. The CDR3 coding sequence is TGTGCCACCAGTGGGGGCACCAATGAGCAGTTCTTC.